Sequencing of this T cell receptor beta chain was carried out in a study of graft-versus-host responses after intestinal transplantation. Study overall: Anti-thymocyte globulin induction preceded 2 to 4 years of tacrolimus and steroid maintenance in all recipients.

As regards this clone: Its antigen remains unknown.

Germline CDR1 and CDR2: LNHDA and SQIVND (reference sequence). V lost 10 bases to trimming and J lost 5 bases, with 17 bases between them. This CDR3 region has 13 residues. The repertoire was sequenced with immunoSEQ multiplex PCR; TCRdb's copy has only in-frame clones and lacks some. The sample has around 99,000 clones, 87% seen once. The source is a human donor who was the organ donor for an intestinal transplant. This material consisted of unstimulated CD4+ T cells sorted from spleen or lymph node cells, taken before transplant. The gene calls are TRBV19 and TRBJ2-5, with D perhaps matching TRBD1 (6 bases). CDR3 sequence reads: CATQPGVGETQYF. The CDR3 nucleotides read TGTGCCACCCAACCAGGGGTGGGGGAGACCCAGTACTTC.